The 20 T cell receptor beta chains below come from one sample, sequenced in a study of shared clonotypes between healthy human individuals. TCRdb's table, derived via immunoSEQ multiplex PCR, lists solely in-frame clones and lacks some. This table has roughly 720,000 clones, about 90% appearing once. The source material was memory CD8+ T cells from PBMCs. As for subset: CD45RO+ cells pooled with CCR7-negative TemRA cells. These TCRs come from a man aged 18-30 years in good health. Some clones in this sample may be carry-over from other donors' samples.

As for this clone: The same CDR3 also results from other DNA sequences found in this sample. The rearrangement joins TRBV27 to TRBJ2-2; D unresolved. Trimming stripped 2 bases from V and 6 bases from J, with 7 bases between. CDR1 is MNHEY, CDR2 SMNVEV, per germline (reference sequence). The CDR3 covers 13 residues. This chain's CDR3 is CASSLLPPGELFF. The DNA for the CDR3 is TGTGCCAGCAGTTTACTACCACCCGGGGAGCTGTTTTTT.

The V and J genes are TRBV7-2 and TRBJ1-2; TRBD1 might be the D (5 bases). In germline, CDR1 is SGHTA, CDR2 FQGNSA. V dropped 5 bases and J dropped 4 bases, with 11 bases sitting between them. The CDR3 is made up of 13 amino acids. CDR3 nucleotide sequence: TGTGCCAGCAGCATCAGGGACTTCTATGGCTACACCTTC. This encodes CASSIRDFYGYTF.

This chain connects TRBV6-5 to TRBJ2-5; TRBD1 might be the D (8 bases). Germline values: CDR1 MNHEY, CDR2 SVGAGI. The CDR3 length is 15 residues. Between the trimmed V and J ends, which lost 5 bases and 4 bases, there was a span of 17 bases. CDR3 nucleotide sequence: TGTGCCAGCAGTCTCGGACAGGGAGGGCGAGAGACCCAGTACTTC. The encoded protein is CASSLGQGGRETQYF.

This chain joins TRBV15 and TRBJ1-2; a possible D gene is TRBD1 (5 bases). V was cut by 3 bases and J by 5 bases, with 10 bases left in between. The CDR3 has 13 amino acids. Per germline, CDR1 LNHNV and CDR2 YYDKDF (reference sequence). Written as DNA, the CDR3 is TGTGCCACCAGCAGTGGAGACAGTTATGGCTACACCTTC. It translates to CATSSGDSYGYTF.

V usage is TRBV9 and J usage is TRBJ1-1; 9 bases match TRBD1. The germline CDR1 and CDR2 sequences are SGDLS and YYNGEE. The CDR3 runs 15 residues. V was pared by 4 bases and J by 7 bases, with 11 bases of the junction left unmatched. CDR3 coding DNA: TGTGCCAGCAGCACCTGGGACAGGGCAATAGATGAAGCTTTCTTT. Amino acids: CASSTWDRAIDEAFF.

This clone was counted a single time. CDR3 DNA: TGTGCCAGCAACTCTCGGGCCGGTTGGACAGATACGCAGTATTTT. Translating it yields CASNSRAGWTDTQYF. The chain uses TRBV27 and TRBJ2-3, with D unclear. Deletions cut 7 bases from V and 3 bases from J, with 17 bases between. CDR3 length equals 15 residues. Per germline, CDR1 MNHEY and CDR2 SMNVEV (reference sequence).

For this clone: This specimen includes other DNA sequences encoding the same CDR3. This chain links TRBV15 with TRBJ1-1; D may be TRBD1 (6 bases). The germline gives CDR1 LNHNV, CDR2 YYDKDF (reference sequence). With 1 base removed from V and 3 bases from J, the gap between germline ends came to 9 bases. The CDR3 has 14 residues. The CDR3 DNA is TGTGCCACCAGCAGAGGAACAGGGCACACTGAAGCTTTCTTT. Its translation: CATSRGTGHTEAFF.

This sequence joins TRBV15 and TRBJ2-1; no reliable D call. CDR3 length equals 13 residues. Germline CDR1 LNHNV, CDR2 YYDKDF (reference sequence). Trimming removed 0 bases at V and 6 bases at J, with 6 bases between. CDR3 DNA: TGTGCCACCAGCAGAGATTTGTTCAATGAGCAGTTCTTC. Its protein product is CATSRDLFNEQFF.

The chain joins TRBV18 to TRBJ2-7; TRBD1 agrees at 9 bases. The CDR3 has 15 residues. V dropped 4 bases and J dropped 6; count of bases not matched to a gene: 10. Germline V gene data show CDR1 as KGHSH and CDR2 as LQKENI. The CDR3 coding sequence is TGTGCCAGCTCACATGTCGGGACAGGGCAGAGCGAGCAGTACTTC. Amino acids: CASSHVGTGQSEQYF.

The rearrangement links TRBV5-8 to TRBJ2-2; D unclear. V was clipped by 5 bases and J by 3 bases, with 14 bases between them. The CDR3 length is 15 residues. The germline V gene encodes CDR1 SGHTS and CDR2 YDEGEE. CDR3 DNA sequence: TGTGCCAGCAGTCATCGATTAGTTGACACCGGGGAGCTGTTTTTT. Amino acid sequence: CASSHRLVDTGELFF.

The CDR3 DNA is TGTGCCAGCAGCCCGATGCGGCGTGGGGAAGCTTTCTTT. Residues: CASSPMRRGEAFF. The genes are TRBV11-1 and TRBJ1-1; D is uncertain. CDR1 and CDR2 (germline): SGHAT, FQDESV (reference sequence). Trimming cost V 5 bases and J 8 bases, with 15 bases left between them. The CDR3 is 13 residues long.

The chain couples TRBV27 to TRBJ2-7; perhaps TRBD2 as D (6 bases). V was clipped by 5 bases and J by 2 bases, with 13 bases between them. The CDR3 loop spans 14 amino acids. Germline V lookup: CDR1 MNHEY, CDR2 SMNVEV (reference sequence). CDR3 sequence (DNA): TGTGCCAGCAGTATGGCGGGAACCCCCTACGAGCAGTACTTC. Encoded protein: CASSMAGTPYEQYF.

The gene calls are TRBV6-5 and TRBJ2-2; D is undetermined. Germline assignment: CDR1 MNHEY and CDR2 SVGAGI. Trimming shortened V by 0 bases and J by 0 bases, and 2 bases separated the two germline ends. This CDR3 has 14 residues. DNA of the CDR3: TGTGCCAGCAGTTACTCGACGAACACCGGGGAGCTGTTTTTT. Translating gives CASSYSTNTGELFF.

The chain couples TRBV7-8 to TRBJ2-1, with 9 bases that match TRBD2. After removal of 3 bases from V and 3 bases from J, the junction contained 3 bases not matched to a gene. Germline assignment: CDR1 SGHVS and CDR2 FQNEAQ. The CDR3 runs 15 residues. CDR3 in DNA: TGTGCCAGCAGCTTGCTAGCGGGATACTACAATGAGCAGTTCTTC. Its translation: CASSLLAGYYNEQFF.

The chain joins TRBV7-9 to TRBJ2-3; 8 nucleotides agree with TRBD2. Looked up from germline, CDR1 is SEHNR and CDR2 is FQNEAQ (reference sequence). V lost 11 bases to trimming and J lost 2 bases; unmatched junction nucleotides: 6. The length of the CDR3 is 13 residues. This CDR3 reads CAGMTSVTDTQYF. The CDR3, as DNA: TGTGCCGGAATGACTAGCGTCACAGATACGCAGTATTTT.

The CDR3 coding sequence is TGTGCCAGGTTTCAGGGAAGAAGGGGGAACACTGAAGCTTTCTTT. Translated, it gives CARFQGRRGNTEAFF. V usage is TRBV19 and J usage is TRBJ1-1, with D maybe TRBD1 (5 bases). There are 15 residues in the CDR3. Germline lookup yields CDR1 LNHDA and CDR2 SQIVND (reference sequence). The V end lost 9 bases, the J end lost 1 base, and 18 bases lay between the germline ends.

This clone appeared a few times. This chain joins TRBV4-2 and TRBJ2-7, with 10 bases fitting TRBD2. The V gene's germline CDR1 is LGHNA and CDR2 YNFKEQ. Germline trimming cut 3 bases from V and 3 bases from J; bases unmatched to any gene: 5. The CDR3 is 15 residues long. Here the CDR3 reads CASSQSLAGVYEQYF. CDR3 DNA: TGTGCCAGCAGCCAGAGTCTAGCGGGGGTCTACGAGCAGTACTTC.

The V and J genes are TRBV28 and TRBJ2-3, with 12 bases lining up with TRBD2. Germline trimming cut 8 bases from V and 0 bases from J; bases unmatched to any gene: 6. Per the germline V gene, CDR1 is MDHEN and CDR2 is SYDVKM. The CDR3 covers 16 residues. The CDR3 spells CASRLAGALSTDTQYF. CDR3 nucleotides: TGTGCCAGCCGACTAGCGGGAGCCCTTAGCACAGATACGCAGTATTTT.

As to this clone: The identical CDR3 is also encoded by other nucleotide sequences in the sample. This chain links TRBV9 with TRBJ1-5, with D possibly matching TRBD1 (5 bases). The V end was cut by 2 bases, the J end by 1 base, with 7 bases between. CDR1 SGDLS and CDR2 YYNGEE come from the germline V gene. This CDR3 contains 14 residues. CDR3 protein: CASSVGESNQPQHF. In DNA form, the CDR3 reads TGTGCCAGCAGCGTGGGGGAAAGCAATCAGCCCCAGCATTTT.

CDR3: CASTPTPGYNEQYF. The CDR3 region has the DNA TGTGCCAGTACCCCTACGCCGGGATACAACGAGCAGTACTTC. The chain joins TRBV19 to TRBJ2-7, with D maybe TRBD2 (5 bases). CDR1 is LNHDA, CDR2 SQIVND, per germline (reference sequence). The V and J ends lost 7 bases and 5 bases respectively, with 18 bases between them. The CDR3 has 14 residues.